This TCR beta chain appears in the sequencing data of a study of chemoradiotherapy in HPV16-positive cancers. As for the study in general: Two HPV16-positive patients' cells yielded candidate HPV-specific clones and common motifs.

In the case of this clone: The antigen remains unidentified.

The repertoire was sequenced with immunoSEQ multiplex PCR; TCRdb's copy has only in-frame clones and lacks some. The data contain approximately 32,000 clones, roughly 87% of them seen just once; the ten biggest clones take up more than 3%. Repeated repertoire sampling spanned the course of chemoradiotherapy. Overall study findings and caveats: For HPV16-positive patients, expanding HPV-responsive T cells associated with longer recurrence-free survival. HPV-specific T cells were functionally defined from only a couple of HPV16-positive patients.

Unmatched junction bases numbered 9, after V lost 6 bases and J lost 4 bases. This CDR3 spans 15 amino acids. CDR1 SGHTA and CDR2 FQGNSA come from the germline V gene. The specimen comprised blood, sampled from a patient who underwent chemoradiotherapy. The sequence came from a human donor with HPV-associated anogenital cancer. The chain joins TRBV7-2 to TRBJ1-3; the match to TRBD1 covers 7 bases. The CDR3 coding sequence is TGTGCCAGCAGTTCCCTCCCGGGACAGGGAAACACCATATATTTT. Translation gives CASSSLPGQGNTIYF.